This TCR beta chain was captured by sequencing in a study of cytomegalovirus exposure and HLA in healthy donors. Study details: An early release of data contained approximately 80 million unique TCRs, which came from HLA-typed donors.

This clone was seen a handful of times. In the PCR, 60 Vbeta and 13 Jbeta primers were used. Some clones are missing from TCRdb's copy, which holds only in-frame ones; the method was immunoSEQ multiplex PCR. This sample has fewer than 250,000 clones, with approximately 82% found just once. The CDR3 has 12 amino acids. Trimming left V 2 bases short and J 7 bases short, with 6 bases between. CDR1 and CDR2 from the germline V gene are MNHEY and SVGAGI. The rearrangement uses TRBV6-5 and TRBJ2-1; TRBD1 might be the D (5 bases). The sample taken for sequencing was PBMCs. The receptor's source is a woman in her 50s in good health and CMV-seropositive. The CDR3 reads CASSYKGNEQFF. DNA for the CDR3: TGTGCCAGCAGTTACAAGGGGAATGAGCAGTTCTTC.